Following are 13 T cell receptor beta chains from one sample sequenced in a study of OX40 agonist ivuxolimab in advanced cancers. The assay was immunoSEQ multiplex PCR, and TCRdb's table has in-frame clones only and misses some. The top ten clones hold 10% of a sample with 65,000 to 85,000 clones, 89% of them seen once. Sample: CD4+ or CD8+ T cells sorted from blood, taken in a trial of the OX40 agonist ivuxolimab. All receptors come from an adult with an advanced solid tumor such as melanoma, head and neck, liver or kidney cancer.

This chain connects TRBV5-1 to TRBJ2-3; 8 nucleotides align to TRBD2. CDR1 is SGHRS, CDR2 YFSETQ, per germline. The V segment lost 5 bases and the J segment 2 bases; nucleotides outside the gene matches: 10. This CDR3 has 16 residues. As DNA, the CDR3 is TGCGCCAGCAGGTCCCGCGGGGGGCCTAACACAGATACGCAGTATTTT. Translation: CASRSRGGPNTDTQYF.

The chain uses TRBV7-2 and TRBJ2-3; D remains ambiguous. V lost 3 bases and J 2 bases, leaving 9 bases between the germline ends. Per the germline V gene, CDR1 is SGHTA and CDR2 is FQGNSA. CDR3 size: 14 residues. The CDR3 nucleotides are TGTGCCAGCAGCTTTGGGGTTCTCACAGATACGCAGTATTTT. As protein: CASSFGVLTDTQYF.

The V and J genes are TRBV2 and TRBJ2-2, with 8 bases aligning to TRBD1. Germline CDR1 is SNHLY and CDR2 is FYNNEI. The CDR3 sequence is 17 residues long. The trim removed 3 bases at V and 1 base at J, leaving 7 bases unmatched. The CDR3 protein is CASSDPGGRKNTGELFF. The CDR3 DNA reads as TGTGCCAGCAGTGACCCAGGGGGCAGGAAGAACACCGGGGAGCTGTTTTTT.

V usage is TRBV18 and J usage is TRBJ1-2; maybe TRBD1 (5 bases). Trimming stripped 4 bases from V and 2 bases from J, with 8 bases between. CDR1 and CDR2 (germline): KGHSH, LQKENI. The CDR3 covers 13 residues. DNA of the CDR3: TGTGCCAGCTCACGGGACTCCAACTATGGCTACACCTTC. Its protein product is CASSRDSNYGYTF. Together with reference TRBV18 and TRBJ1-2, the CDR3 gives the full variable domain: NAGVMQNPRHLVRRRGQEARLRCSPMKGHSHVYWYRQLPEEGLKFMVYLQKENIIDESGMPKERFSAEFPKEGPSILRIQQVVRGDSAAYFCASSRDSNYGYTFGSGTRLTVV.

The chain joins TRBV7-9 to TRBJ1-6, with D possibly being TRBD1 (5 bases). Trimming cost V 5 bases and J 8 bases, with 10 bases left between them. The CDR3 spans 13 residues. Germline V gene sequence: CDR1 SEHNR, CDR2 FQNEAQ (reference sequence). The CDR3 reads CASSITGDSPLHF. The CDR3 DNA follows: TGTGCCAGCAGCATAACAGGCGATTCACCCCTCCACTTT.

The chain is built from TRBV10-3 and TRBJ1-1; D perhaps matches TRBD1 (5 bases). This CDR3 has 14 residues. CDR1 is ENHRY and CDR2 is SYGVKD in the germline V gene. Trimming removed 7 bases at V and 3 bases at J, with 15 bases between. Here the CDR3 reads CAIKYSDIYTEAFF. The CDR3 region has the DNA TGTGCCATCAAGTACTCGGACATTTACACTGAAGCTTTCTTT.

CDR3: CASSSWGSGEETQYF. The CDR3 DNA is TGTGCCAGCAGCTCCTGGGGTAGCGGAGAAGAGACCCAGTACTTC. The chain recombines TRBV13 with TRBJ2-5; D possibly corresponds to TRBD2 (6 bases). Germline V gene sequence: CDR1 PRHDT, CDR2 FYEKMQ (reference sequence). This CDR3 contains 15 residues. Trimming took 4 bases from V and 3 from J, leaving 15 bases between them.

The rearrangement joins TRBV7-2 to TRBJ2-5, with D possibly TRBD1 on 6 matching bases. The CDR3 runs 13 residues. V was cut by 5 bases and J by 4 bases, with 11 bases left in between. The germline CDR1 and CDR2 sequences are SGHTA and FQGNSA. CDR3 region: CASSEGVLETQYF. DNA of the CDR3: TGTGCCAGCAGCGAGGGGGTGTTAGAGACCCAGTACTTC. Full variable domain (rest looked up from reference TRBV7-2 and TRBJ2-5): GAGVSQSPSNKVTEKGKDVELRCDPISGHTALYWYRQSLGQGLEFLIYFQGNSAPDKSGLPSDRFSAERTGGSVSTLTIQRTQQEDSAVYLCASSEGVLETQYFGPGTRLLVL.

The chain has TRBV9 and TRBJ2-5; 9 bases are a match to TRBD1. The V gene's germline CDR1 is SGDLS and CDR2 YYNGEE. V lost 3 bases, J lost 2 bases, and 5 bases stayed unmatched. This CDR3 is built from 15 residues. CDR3 sequence (DNA): TGTGCCAGCAGCGCCCGGACAGGGGCACAAGAGACCCAGTACTTC. Amino acids: CASSARTGAQETQYF.

J is TRBJ2-3 and V is TRBV15; 11 bases fit TRBD2. Losses at the gene ends were 4 bases for V and 2 bases for J; bases not matched to a gene: 5. Germline V CDR1 and CDR2: LNHNV, YYDKDF (reference sequence). The CDR3 totals 16 residues. The CDR3 spells CATSTRLAGTTDTQYF. The DNA for the CDR3 is TGTGCCACCAGCACCCGACTAGCGGGAACCACAGATACGCAGTATTTT.

V and J are TRBV27 and TRBJ2-7; 7 bases line up with TRBD1. Trimming at V came to 3 bases and at J to 3 bases, leaving 5 bases not matched to a gene. Germline CDR1 reads MNHEY; CDR2 reads SMNVEV (reference sequence). The CDR3 extends over 14 amino acids. The chain's CDR3 is CASSLYRGGYEQYF. CDR3 DNA: TGTGCCAGCAGTTTGTACAGGGGTGGCTACGAGCAGTACTTC.

V gene TRBV4-1 combines with J gene TRBJ2-1; TRBD2 agrees at 15 bases. CDR1 MGHRA and CDR2 YSYEKL come from the germline V gene. This CDR3 spans 17 amino acids. V lost 5 bases, J lost 8 bases, and 10 bases stayed unmatched. In nucleotides, the CDR3 is TGCGCCAGCAGCGGGACTAGCGGGAGGCCCCGTAGCTATGAGCAGTTCTTC. This sequence encodes CASSGTSGRPRSYEQFF.

The chain recombines TRBV27 with TRBJ2-2; 7 nucleotides align to TRBD2. The CDR3 sequence is 13 residues long. Germline V gene lookup returns CDR1 MNHEY and CDR2 SMNVEV (reference sequence). The junction had 2 bases not matched to a gene; V was cut back by 3 bases and J by 7 bases. CDR3 nucleotide sequence: TGTGCCAGCAGTTTCCGCGGGGGCGGGGAGCTGTTTTTT. Translation: CASSFRGGGELFF.